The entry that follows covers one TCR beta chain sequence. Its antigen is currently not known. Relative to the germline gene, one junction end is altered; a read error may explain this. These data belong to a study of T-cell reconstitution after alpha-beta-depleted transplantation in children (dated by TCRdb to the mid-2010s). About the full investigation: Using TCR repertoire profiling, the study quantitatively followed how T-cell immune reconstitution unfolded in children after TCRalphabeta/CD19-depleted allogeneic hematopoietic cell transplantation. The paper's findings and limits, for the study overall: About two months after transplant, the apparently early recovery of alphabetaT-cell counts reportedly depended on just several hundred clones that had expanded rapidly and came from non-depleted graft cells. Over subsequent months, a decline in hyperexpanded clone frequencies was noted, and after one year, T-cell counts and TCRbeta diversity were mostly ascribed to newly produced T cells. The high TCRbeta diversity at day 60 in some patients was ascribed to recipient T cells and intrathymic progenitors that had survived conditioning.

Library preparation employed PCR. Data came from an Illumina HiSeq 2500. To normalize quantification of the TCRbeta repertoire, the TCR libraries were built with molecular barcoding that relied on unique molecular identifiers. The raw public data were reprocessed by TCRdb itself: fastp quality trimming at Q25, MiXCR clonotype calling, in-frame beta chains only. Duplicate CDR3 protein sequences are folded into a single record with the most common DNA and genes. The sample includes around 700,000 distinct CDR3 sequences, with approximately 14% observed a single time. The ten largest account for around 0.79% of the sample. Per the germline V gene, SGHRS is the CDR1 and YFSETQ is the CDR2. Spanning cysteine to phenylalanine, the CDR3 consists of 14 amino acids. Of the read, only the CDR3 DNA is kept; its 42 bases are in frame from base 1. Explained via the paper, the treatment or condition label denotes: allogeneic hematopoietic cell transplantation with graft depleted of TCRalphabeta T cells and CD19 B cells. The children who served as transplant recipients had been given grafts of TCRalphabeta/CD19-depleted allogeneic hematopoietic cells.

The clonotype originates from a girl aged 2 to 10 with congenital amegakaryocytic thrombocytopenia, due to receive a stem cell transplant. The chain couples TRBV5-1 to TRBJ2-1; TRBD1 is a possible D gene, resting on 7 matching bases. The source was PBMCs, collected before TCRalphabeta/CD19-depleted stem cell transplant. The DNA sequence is TGCGCCAGCAGCTTGGAAGAGCGAGGAGGGGGCAATGAGTTC. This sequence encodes CASSLEERGGGNEF.